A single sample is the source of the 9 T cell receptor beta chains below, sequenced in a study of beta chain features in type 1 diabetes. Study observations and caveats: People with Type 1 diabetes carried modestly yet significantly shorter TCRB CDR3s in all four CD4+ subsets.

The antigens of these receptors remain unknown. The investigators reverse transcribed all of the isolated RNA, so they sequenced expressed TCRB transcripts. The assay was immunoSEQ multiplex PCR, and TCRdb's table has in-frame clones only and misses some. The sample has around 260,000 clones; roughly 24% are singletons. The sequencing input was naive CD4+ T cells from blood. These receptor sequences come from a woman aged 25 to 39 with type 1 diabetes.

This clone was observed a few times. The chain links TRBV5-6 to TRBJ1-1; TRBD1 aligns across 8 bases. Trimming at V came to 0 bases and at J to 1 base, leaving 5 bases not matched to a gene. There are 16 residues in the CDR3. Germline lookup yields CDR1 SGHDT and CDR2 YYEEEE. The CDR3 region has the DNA TGTGCCAGCAGCTTGGTTTCCACAGGGGGGAACACTGAAGCTTTCTTT. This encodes CASSLVSTGGNTEAFF. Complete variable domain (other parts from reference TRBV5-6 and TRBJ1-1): DAGVTQSPTHLIKTRGQQVTLRCSPKSGHDTVSWYQQALGQGPQFIFQYYEEEERQRGNFPDRFSGHQFPNYSSELNVNALLLGDSALYLCASSLVSTGGNTEAFFGQGTRLTVV.

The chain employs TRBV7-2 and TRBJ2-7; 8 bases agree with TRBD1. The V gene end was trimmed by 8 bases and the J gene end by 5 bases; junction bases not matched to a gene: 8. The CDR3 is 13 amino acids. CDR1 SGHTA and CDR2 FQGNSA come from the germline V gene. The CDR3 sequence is CASRRTGLNEQYF. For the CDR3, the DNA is TGTGCCAGCCGGCGGACAGGGCTTAACGAGCAGTACTTC.

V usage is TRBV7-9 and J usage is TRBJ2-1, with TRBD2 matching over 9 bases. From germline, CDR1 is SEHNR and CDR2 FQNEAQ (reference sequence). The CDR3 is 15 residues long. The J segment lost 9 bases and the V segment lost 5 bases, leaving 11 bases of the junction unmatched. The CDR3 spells CASSAGLASFFEQFF. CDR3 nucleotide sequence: TGTGCCAGCAGCGCGGGACTAGCCTCCTTTTTTGAGCAGTTCTTC.

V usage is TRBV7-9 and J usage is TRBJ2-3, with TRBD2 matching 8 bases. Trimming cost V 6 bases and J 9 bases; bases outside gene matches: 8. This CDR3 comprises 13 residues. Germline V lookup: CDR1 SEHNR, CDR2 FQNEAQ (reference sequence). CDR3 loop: CASSSSGSETQYF. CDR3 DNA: TGTGCCAGCAGTTCCAGCGGGAGTGAAACGCAGTATTTT.

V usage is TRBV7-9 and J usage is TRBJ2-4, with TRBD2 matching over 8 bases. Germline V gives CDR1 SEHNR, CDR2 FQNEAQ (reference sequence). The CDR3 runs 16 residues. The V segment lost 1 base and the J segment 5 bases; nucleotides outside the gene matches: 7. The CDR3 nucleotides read TGTGCCAGCAGCTTAGTCTCGGGAGGGGATGAAAACATTCAGTACTTC. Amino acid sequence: CASSLVSGGDENIQYF.

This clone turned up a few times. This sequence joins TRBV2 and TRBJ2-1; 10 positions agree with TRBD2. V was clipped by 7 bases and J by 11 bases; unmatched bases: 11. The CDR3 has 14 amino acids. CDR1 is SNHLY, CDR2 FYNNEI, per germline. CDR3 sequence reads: CASTGTSAATQQFF. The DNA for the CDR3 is TGTGCCAGCACCGGGACTAGCGCCGCGACGCAGCAGTTCTTC. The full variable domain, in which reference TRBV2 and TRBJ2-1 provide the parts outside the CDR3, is EPEVTQTPSHQVTQMGQEVILRCVPISNHLYFYWYRQILGQKVEFLVSFYNNEISEKSEIFDDQFSVERPDGSNFTLKIRSTKLEDSAMYFCASTGTSAATQQFFGPGTRLTVL.

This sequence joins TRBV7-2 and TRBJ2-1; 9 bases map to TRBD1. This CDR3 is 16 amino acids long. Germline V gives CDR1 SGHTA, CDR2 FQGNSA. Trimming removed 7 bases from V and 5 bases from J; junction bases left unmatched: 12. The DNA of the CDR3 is TGTGCCAGCACTAAGGGCCAGGGGACAGGGCACAATGAGCAGTTCTTC. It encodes CASTKGQGTGHNEQFF.

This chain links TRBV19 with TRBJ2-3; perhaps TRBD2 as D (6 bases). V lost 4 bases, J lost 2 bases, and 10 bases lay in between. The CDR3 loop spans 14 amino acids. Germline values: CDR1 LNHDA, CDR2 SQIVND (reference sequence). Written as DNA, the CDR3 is TGTGCCAGTAGTAGGGGACTTCTCACAGATACGCAGTATTTT. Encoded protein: CASSRGLLTDTQYF.

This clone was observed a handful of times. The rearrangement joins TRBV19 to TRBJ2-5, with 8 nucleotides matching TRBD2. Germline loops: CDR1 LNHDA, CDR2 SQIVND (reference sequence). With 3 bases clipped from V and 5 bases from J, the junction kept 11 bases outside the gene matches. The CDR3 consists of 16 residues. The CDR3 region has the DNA TGTGCCAGTAGTATGATTTACGGACTAGCCGGCGAGACCCAGTACTTC. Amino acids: CASSMIYGLAGETQYF.